This is a list of T cell receptor beta chains from one sample in a study of blood T cell repertoires in COVID-19. The repertoire was sequenced with immunoSEQ multiplex PCR; TCRdb's copy has only in-frame clones and lacks some. Among some 250,000 clones listed, about 90% were seen once. Sequenced input: PBMCs or T cells enriched from blood (not recorded which). Receptors were obtained from a human donor in a cohort exposed to, infected with or recovered from COVID-19 (not recorded which). The donor label of this sample is uncertain. Each CDR3 is given with its conserved first and last residue. The D gene is left open where the match is weak. A clone size is listed for some rows: how often the clone was seen (once, few, many), or a class if it is expanded.

NA	TRBV9	NA	TRBJ2-1	CASSGTGTHEQFF	TGTGCCAGCAGCGGAACAGGGACCCATGAGCAGTTCTTC
TRBD2	TRBV14	NA	TRBJ2-2	CASSQGPGLGGELFF	TGTGCCAGCAGCCAAGGCCCCGGACTAGGCGGGGAGCTGTTTTTT
NA	TRBV27	NA	TRBJ1-5	CASSSLAPRGFGNQPQHF	TGTGCCAGCAGTTCTCTCGCGCCTCGGGGGTTCGGCAATCAGCCCCAGCATTTT
NA	TRBV29-1	NA	TRBJ2-1	CSVIRERNEQFF	TGCAGCGTTATACGGGAGAGGAATGAGCAGTTCTTC
NA	TRBV30	NA	TRBJ1-2	CAWTGNDYGYTF	TGTGCCTGGACAGGGAATGACTATGGCTACACCTTC
TRBD1	TRBV5-1	once	TRBJ1-2	CASSPGTGRGINYGYTF	TGCGCCAGCAGCCCTGGGACAGGGAGGGGGATTAACTATGGCTACACCTTC
NA	TRBV21-1	NA	TRBJ2-7	CASSGRRHRGAEQYF	TGTGCCAGCAGCGGCCGACGGCACCGGGGGGCCGAGCAGTACTTC
TRBD2	TRBV9	NA	TRBJ2-3	CASSVGFGRGGEITDTQYF	TGTGCCAGCAGCGTAGGGTTTGGGCGGGGGGGCGAAATAACAGATACGCAGTATTTT
TRBD1	TRBV20-1	NA	TRBJ1-2	CSPGAGGRYTF	TGCAGTCCAGGGGCAGGGGGACGCTACACCTTC
TRBD2	TRBV5-5	NA	TRBJ2-1	CASSWRTSGAYNEQFF	TGTGCCAGCAGCTGGAGAACTAGCGGGGCCTACAATGAGCAGTTCTTC
NA	TRBV12-5	NA	TRBJ2-7	CASGLSRAYEQYF	TGTGCTAGTGGTTTGTCCCGGGCCTACGAGCAGTACTTC
TRBD2	TRBV5-4	NA	TRBJ2-1	CASSFPGLAAGEQFF	TGTGCCAGCAGCTTCCCGGGACTAGCTGCGGGCGAGCAGTTCTTC
NA	TRBV6-5	NA	TRBJ2-7	CASSYSRGYHEQYF	TGTGCCAGCAGTTACTCCCGGGGGTACCACGAGCAGTACTTC